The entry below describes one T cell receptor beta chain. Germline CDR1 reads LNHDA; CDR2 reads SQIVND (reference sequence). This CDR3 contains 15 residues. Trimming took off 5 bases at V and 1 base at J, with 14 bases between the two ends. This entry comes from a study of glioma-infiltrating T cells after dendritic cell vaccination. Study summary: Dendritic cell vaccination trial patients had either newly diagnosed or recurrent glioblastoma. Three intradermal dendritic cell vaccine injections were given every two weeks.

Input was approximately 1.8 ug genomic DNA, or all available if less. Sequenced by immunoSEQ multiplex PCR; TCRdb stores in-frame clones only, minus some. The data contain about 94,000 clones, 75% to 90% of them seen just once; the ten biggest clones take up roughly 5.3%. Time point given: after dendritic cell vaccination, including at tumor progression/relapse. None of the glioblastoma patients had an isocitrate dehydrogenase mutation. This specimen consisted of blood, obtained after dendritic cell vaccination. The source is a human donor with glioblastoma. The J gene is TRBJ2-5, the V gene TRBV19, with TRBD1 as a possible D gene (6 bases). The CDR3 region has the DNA TGTGCCAGTAGTTACAGTGGACAGTCCCAAGAGACCCAGTACTTC. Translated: CASSYSGQSQETQYF.